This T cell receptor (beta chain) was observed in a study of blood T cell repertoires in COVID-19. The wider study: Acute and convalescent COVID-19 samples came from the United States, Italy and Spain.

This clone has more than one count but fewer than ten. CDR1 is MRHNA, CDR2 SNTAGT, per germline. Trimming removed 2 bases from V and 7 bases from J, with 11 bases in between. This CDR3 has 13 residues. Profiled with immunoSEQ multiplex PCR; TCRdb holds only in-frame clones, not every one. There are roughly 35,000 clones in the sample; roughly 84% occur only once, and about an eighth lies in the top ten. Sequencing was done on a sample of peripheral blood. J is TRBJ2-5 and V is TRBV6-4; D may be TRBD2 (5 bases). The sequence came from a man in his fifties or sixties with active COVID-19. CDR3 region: CASSDDIRGTQYF. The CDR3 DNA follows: TGTGCCAGCAGTGACGATATCCGGGGGACCCAGTACTTC.